The TCR beta chain under discussion was sequenced for a study of blood T cells in healthy people across ages. As for the study in general: With template switching, about one barcoded beta molecule was captured per two T cells.

The V end lost 7 bases, the J end lost 5 bases, and 20 bases lay between the germline ends. CDR1 LGHDT and CDR2 YNNKEL come from the germline V gene (reference sequence). This CDR3 has 15 residues. Sample-barcoded 5' priming and a J-beta primer mix drove a second PCR of about 6 to 12 cycles. TCRdb re-analysed the 5' RACE reads in MiXCR, keeping a single row per CDR3 protein. Of fewer than 600,000 distinct CDR3 sequences in the sample, roughly a quarter were seen once. These sequences were also reported in another study, on T cells of mothers and their children.

The clonotype comes from a boy aged 2 to 10 in good health. The V call is TRBV3-1, the J call TRBJ1-2; D gene uncertain. The sequenced sample was blood. In DNA, the CDR3 is TGTGCCAGCATAGGATCCGGAGGAGTTTTGTATGGCTACACCTTC. Translating gives CASIGSGGVLYGYTF.